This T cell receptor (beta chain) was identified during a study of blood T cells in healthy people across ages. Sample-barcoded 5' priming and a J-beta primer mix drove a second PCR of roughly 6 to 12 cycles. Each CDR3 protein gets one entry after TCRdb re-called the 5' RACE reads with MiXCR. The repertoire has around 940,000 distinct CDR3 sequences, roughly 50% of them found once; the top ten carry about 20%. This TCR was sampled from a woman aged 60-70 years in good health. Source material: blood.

CDR3 amino acids: CASSARDGELYGYTF. The CDR3 DNA reads TGCGCCAGCAGCGCCCGGGACGGTGAACTATATGGCTACACCTTC. The chain is built from TRBV5-1 and TRBJ1-2; a possible D gene is TRBD1 (5 bases). The germline V and J ends were trimmed by 4 bases and 5 bases, with 18 bases remaining between them. Germline V lookup: CDR1 SGHRS, CDR2 YFSETQ. The CDR3 sequence is 15 residues long. Drawing the rest from reference TRBV5-1 and TRBJ1-2, the complete variable domain is KAGVTQTPRYLIKTRGQQVTLSCSPISGHRSVSWYQQTPGQGLQFLFEYFSETQRNKGNFPGRFSGRQFSNSRSEMNVSTLELGDSALYLCASSARDGELYGYTFGSGTRLTVV.